The present T cell receptor beta chain was sequenced within a study of T cells in Graves' hyperthyroidism and ophthalmopathy. This CDR3 is built from 14 residues. Germline V gives CDR1 LNHDA, CDR2 SQIVND (reference sequence). V lost 3 bases, J lost 2 bases, and 9 bases lay in between. Uncontrolled infection, other autoimmune disease, pregnancy or lactation disqualified patients from enrolment. Amplified regions were TCR beta CDR3 sequences from RNA transcripts. The HTBI set primed first-round TCR CDR3 RT-PCR. TCRdb passed the multiplex PCR reads through MiXCR, listing each CDR3 protein once. The repertoire consists of 300,000 to 450,000 distinct CDR3 sequences, with 14% occurring once and the leading ten covering approximately 9.9%.

Sequenced sample: blood. The TCR originated in a woman between 55 and 75 years old with Graves' hyperthyroidism. V is TRBV19 and J is TRBJ2-3; D not resolved. The CDR3 nucleotides read TGTGCCAGTAGTATTGTCATCTCCACAGATACGCAGTATTTT. Translated: CASSIVISTDTQYF. Complete variable domain (other parts from reference TRBV19 and TRBJ2-3): DGGITQSPKYLFRKEGQNVTLSCEQNLNHDAMYWYRQDPGQGLRLIYYSQIVNDFQKGDIAEGYSVSREKKESFPLTVTSAQKNPTAFYLCASSIVISTDTQYFGPGTRLTVL.